This paragraph reports one T cell receptor beta chain. PCR was performed a second time for roughly 7 to 12 cycles using a sample-barcoded 5' primer and a J-beta primer mix. Each CDR3 protein gets one entry after TCRdb re-called the 5' RACE reads with MiXCR. The table has some 1.1 million distinct CDR3 sequences, more than 30% seen once. The data belong to a study of blood T cells in healthy people across ages. CDR3 length equals 14 residues. Trimming took off 4 bases at V and 6 bases at J, with 10 bases between the two ends. The V gene's germline CDR1 is ENHRY and CDR2 SYGVKD. The TCR was taken from a man aged 18 to 30 in good health. Material: blood. This rearrangement joins TRBV10-3 to TRBJ1-6; tentative D call: TRBD1 (6 bases). CDR3 nucleotide sequence: TGTGCCATCAGTGGAAGCAGGGGTAATTCACCCCTCCACTTT. It translates to CAISGSRGNSPLHF.